This passage covers 22 T cell receptor beta chains from one sample sequenced in a study of T cells in Graves' hyperthyroidism and ophthalmopathy. TCR beta CDR3 regions were amplified from RNA transcripts. The HTBI primer set was used in a first-round RT-PCR of the TCR CDR3. TCRdb re-derived calls from the multiplex PCR reads in MiXCR, one entry per CDR3 protein. The sample contains a few hundred thousand distinct CDR3 sequences, roughly a sixth of which appear only once. The sample was blood. The source of these receptors is a middle-aged woman with Graves' ophthalmopathy.

This clonotype was seen many times. CDR3 sequence (DNA): TGCAGCGTTGAGCAGGGTACCGGGGAGCTGTTTTTT. Its translation is CSVEQGTGELFF. The chain links TRBV29-1 to TRBJ2-2; weak D call: TRBD1 (5 bases). Germline V gene lookup returns CDR1 SQVTM and CDR2 ANQGSEA. Trimming removed 3 bases at V and 5 bases at J, with 7 bases between. The CDR3 is 12 residues long.

This clonotype showed up many times. The chain recombines TRBV7-6 with TRBJ1-1, with TRBD1 as a possible D gene (6 bases). This CDR3 has 14 residues. Trimming pared 5 bases from V and 6 bases from J, leaving 16 bases between. Germline loops: CDR1 SGHVS, CDR2 FNYEAQ. This CDR3 reads CASSPSDSTSEAFF. CDR3 nucleotide sequence: TGTGCCAGCAGCCCGTCGGACAGTACATCTGAAGCTTTCTTT.

The genes are TRBV4-1 and TRBJ2-1; TRBD2 might be the D (7 bases). Per the germline V gene, CDR1 is MGHRA and CDR2 is YSYEKL. V lost 4 bases, J lost 6 bases, and 25 bases lay in between. CDR3 length equals 18 residues. The CDR3, as DNA: TGCGCCAGCAGCCGAACCTCTACCGGAGGGGGGGGTGGCAATGAGCAGTTCTTC. Amino acid sequence: CASSRTSTGGGGGNEQFF.

This clonotype occurred a few times. Possible read error: a much larger clone is one base away. J is TRBJ2-3 and V is TRBV11-1; D remains unclear. Looked up from germline, CDR1 is SGHAT and CDR2 is FQDESV (reference sequence). This CDR3 has 16 residues. V was shortened by 5 bases and J by 4 bases, with 19 bases between the two germline ends. The chain's CDR3 is CASSQTTHADADTQYF. In DNA, the CDR3 is TGTGCCAGCAGCCAAACCACCCACGCCGACGCAGATACGCAGTATTTT.

The sample holds many counts of this clonotype. J is TRBJ1-1 and V is TRBV7-9; the match to TRBD1 covers 7 bases. This CDR3 contains 14 residues. After removal of 7 bases from V and 8 bases from J, the junction contained 13 bases not matched to a gene. Germline assignment: CDR1 SEHNR and CDR2 FQNEAQ (reference sequence). In DNA form, the CDR3 reads TGTGCCAGCACCTTCCCGACCTCGGACAGGGAAGCTTTCTTT. Translating gives CASTFPTSDREAFF.

This clonotype was observed a few times. V gene TRBV6-1 combines with J gene TRBJ2-1, with 9 bases lining up with TRBD1. J gave up 9 bases and V 2 bases, and 8 bases lay outside the gene matches. The CDR3 is 15 amino acids. CDR1 is MNHNS and CDR2 is SASEGT in the germline V gene. For the CDR3, the DNA is TGTGCCAGCAGTGAATGGGGACAGGGATCTGGTGAGCAGTTCTTC. Its protein is CASSEWGQGSGEQFF.

This clonotype was recorded many times. The J gene is TRBJ2-3, the V gene TRBV5-1; D possibly matches TRBD1 or TRBD2 (5 bases each). The CDR3 totals 14 residues. V dropped 2 bases and J dropped 6 bases, with 13 bases sitting between them. Germline assignment: CDR1 SGHRS and CDR2 YFSETQ. The DNA of the CDR3 is TGCGCCAGCAGCTTTGCTGGGGACGAGGATACGCAGTATTTT. Protein: CASSFAGDEDTQYF.

This clonotype was counted only a few times. A much more abundant neighbour one base away suggests this may be a read error. V and J are TRBV11-2 and TRBJ2-7; TRBD1 or TRBD2 may be the D gene (5 bases each). CDR3 length: 15 amino acids. Germline CDR1 and CDR2: SGHAT and FQNNGV. The germline V and J ends were trimmed by 5 bases and 3 bases, with 17 bases remaining between them. The CDR3 loop is CASSLGAVRGYEQYF. The CDR3 region has the DNA TGTGCCAGCAGCCTCGGGGCGGTGAGGGGCTACGAGCAGTACTTC.

In its sample, this clonotype was seen many times. The chain links TRBV5-1 to TRBJ1-2; maybe TRBD1 (6 bases). CDR3 length equals 14 residues. Germline CDR1 SGHRS, CDR2 YFSETQ. V was trimmed by 6 bases and J by 4 bases, leaving 16 bases between them. The CDR3 region is CASNPVGGAYGYTF. The CDR3 nucleotides are TGCGCCAGCAACCCCGTAGGGGGGGCCTATGGCTACACCTTC.

This clonotype was observed a handful of times. J is TRBJ2-5 and V is TRBV29-1; either TRBD1 or TRBD2 may fit D (5 bases each). The CDR3 extends over 12 amino acids. Germline loops: CDR1 SQVTM, CDR2 ANQGSEA. For the CDR3, the DNA is TGCAGTCTGCTGGGACGAGAAGAGACCCAGTACTTC. This gives the protein CSLLGREETQYF. Full variable domain (remainder filled in from reference TRBV29-1 and TRBJ2-5): SAVISQKPSRDICQRGTSLTIQCQVDSQVTMMFWYRQQPGQSLTLIATANQGSEATYESGFVIDKFPISRPNLTFSTLTVSNMSPEDSSIYLCSLLGREETQYFGPGTRLLVL.

This clonotype was found many times. The V and J genes are TRBV11-2 and TRBJ2-1; 8 bases map to TRBD1. Trimming took 3 bases from V and 1 from J; bases not matched to a gene: 2. Germline V gene sequence: CDR1 SGHAT, CDR2 FQNNGV. The CDR3 is 15 residues long. CDR3 nucleotides: TGTGCCAGCAGCTTGGACAGGGCGTCCTACAATGAGCAGTTCTTC. Its protein product is CASSLDRASYNEQFF.

In its sample, this clonotype was seen once. The V and J genes are TRBV5-1 and TRBJ2-3; 9 bases are shared with TRBD2. Unmatched junction bases numbered 5, after V lost 2 bases and J lost 4 bases. CDR1 and CDR2 (germline): SGHRS, YFSETQ. CDR3 length: 15 amino acids. The CDR3 DNA follows: TGCGCCAGCAGCTTACTTAGCGGGAGCTCAGATACGCAGTATTTT. Its protein is CASSLLSGSSDTQYF.

V is TRBV15 and J is TRBJ1-3, with 8 bases aligning to TRBD1. Losses at the gene ends were 8 bases for V and 0 bases for J; bases not matched to a gene: 3. Per the germline V gene, CDR1 is LNHNV and CDR2 is YYDKDF (reference sequence). This CDR3 has 14 residues. DNA for the CDR3: TGTGCCACCGGGACAGGTTTCTCTGGAAACACCATATATTTT. Translating it yields CATGTGFSGNTIYF.

There are many counts of this clonotype. CDR3 loop: CASTEGNGNQPQHF. CDR3 DNA sequence: TGTGCCAGCACGGAGGGGAATGGGAATCAGCCCCAGCATTTT. The chain links TRBV2 to TRBJ1-5, with a tentative D call TRBD1 (5 bases). Germline assignment: CDR1 SNHLY and CDR2 FYNNEI. Trimming pared 7 bases from V and 4 bases from J, leaving 14 bases between. The CDR3 totals 14 residues.

This clonotype has at least ten counts. The J gene is TRBJ1-4, the V gene TRBV7-9; TRBD1 agrees at 7 bases. The CDR3 loop spans 15 amino acids. Germline CDR1 and CDR2: SEHNR and FQNEAQ (reference sequence). V lost 5 bases and J lost 4; bases outside the gene matches: 7. CDR3: CASSTPDRSNEKLFF. The CDR3 nucleotides are TGTGCCAGCAGCACCCCGGACAGGAGTAATGAAAAACTGTTTTTT.

In its sample, this clonotype was seen many times. The chain carries TRBV12-3 or TRBV12-4 and TRBJ2-3; 7 bases are a match to TRBD1. J was trimmed by 7 bases and V by 7 bases; bases with no gene match: 11. The CDR3 length is 14 residues. The CDR3 loop is CASTPGQRRNTQYF. In DNA, the CDR3 is TGTGCCAGCACCCCGGGACAGCGGAGGAATACGCAGTATTTT.

This clonotype was seen a handful of times. The genes are TRBV20-1 and TRBJ2-2; TRBD2 matches at 12 bases. Germline V gene data show CDR1 as DFQATT and CDR2 as SNEGSKA (reference sequence). CDR3 length: 17 amino acids. The V segment lost 2 bases and the J segment 6 bases; nucleotides outside the gene matches: 10. The CDR3 coding sequence is TGCAGTGCTAGAAAAGGACTAGCGGGAAGGGTGTCCGGGGAGCTGTTTTTT. It encodes CSARKGLAGRVSGELFF.

This clonotype was found many times. The chain combines TRBV28 with TRBJ2-1; TRBD2 matches 11 bases. CDR3 length: 16 residues. J lost 7 bases, V lost 6 bases, and 11 bases had no gene match. Germline V gene sequence: CDR1 MDHEN, CDR2 SYDVKM. The CDR3 nucleotides are TGTGCCAGCAGGACTAGCGGGGCGGGGCCCCTAAATGAGCAGTTCTTC. Translation gives CASRTSGAGPLNEQFF.

This clonotype was picked up a small number of times. The J gene is TRBJ1-2, the V gene TRBV6-1; TRBD1 matches 7 bases. This CDR3 is built from 15 residues. The J segment lost 5 bases and the V segment lost 0 bases, leaving 6 bases of the junction unmatched. The germline V gene has CDR1 MNHNS and CDR2 SASEGT. CDR3 sequence reads: CASSEARTGRYGYTF. The CDR3, as DNA: TGTGCCAGCAGTGAAGCTAGGACAGGAAGGTATGGCTACACCTTC.

This clonotype was seen many times. The rearrangement joins TRBV11-2 to TRBJ2-7; D not certain. Germline V gene data show CDR1 as SGHAT and CDR2 as FQNNGV. CDR3 length: 13 residues. The germline V and J ends were trimmed by 1 base and 7 bases, with 11 bases remaining between them. The CDR3 here is CASSLGTLGEQYF. CDR3 bases: TGTGCCAGCAGCTTAGGAACCCTCGGGGAGCAGTACTTC.

This clonotype was seen only a few times. The V call is TRBV15, the J call TRBJ2-1, with 8 bases identical to TRBD1. CDR3 size: 16 residues. Germline V gene lookup returns CDR1 LNHNV and CDR2 YYDKDF (reference sequence). Trimming removed 0 bases from V and 7 bases from J; junction bases left unmatched: 8. In nucleotides, the CDR3 is TGTGCCACCAGCAGAGATCAGGGCAGGGGGCTTAATGAGCAGTTCTTC. Amino acid sequence: CATSRDQGRGLNEQFF.

The rearrangement links TRBV12-3 or TRBV12-4 to TRBJ2-5, with TRBD2 as a possible D gene (6 bases). CDR3 length: 16 amino acids. The germline V and J ends were trimmed by 0 bases and 0 bases, with 11 bases remaining between them. CDR3 DNA: TGTGCCAGCAGTTTAGCTGGCGGGGATTACCAAGAGACCCAGTACTTC. It encodes CASSLAGGDYQETQYF.